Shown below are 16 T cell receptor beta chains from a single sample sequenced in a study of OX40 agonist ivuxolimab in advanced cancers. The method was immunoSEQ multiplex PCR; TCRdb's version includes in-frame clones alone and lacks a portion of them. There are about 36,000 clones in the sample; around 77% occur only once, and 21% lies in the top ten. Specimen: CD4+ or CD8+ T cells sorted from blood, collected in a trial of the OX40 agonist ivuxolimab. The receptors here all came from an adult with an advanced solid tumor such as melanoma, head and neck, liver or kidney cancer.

The CDR3 protein is CASSQSEEEQFF. CDR3 sequence (DNA): TGTGCCAGCAGCCAATCGGAGGAAGAGCAGTTCTTC. The chain recombines TRBV16 with TRBJ2-1; D perhaps matches TRBD2 (5 bases). The CDR3 runs to 12 residues. The germline gives CDR1 KGHSY, CDR2 FQNENV. Trimming shortened V by 0 bases and J by 10 bases, and 7 bases separated the two germline ends.

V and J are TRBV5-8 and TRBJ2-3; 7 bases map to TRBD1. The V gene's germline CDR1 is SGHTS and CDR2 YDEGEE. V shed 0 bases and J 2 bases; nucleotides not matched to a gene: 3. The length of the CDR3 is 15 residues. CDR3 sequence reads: CASSLGQGITDTQYF. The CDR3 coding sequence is TGTGCCAGCAGCTTGGGACAGGGCATCACAGATACGCAGTATTTT.

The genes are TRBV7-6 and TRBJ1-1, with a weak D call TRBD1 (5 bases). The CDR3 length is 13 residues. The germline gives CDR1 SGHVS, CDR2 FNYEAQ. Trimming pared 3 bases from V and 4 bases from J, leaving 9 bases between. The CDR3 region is CASSFGGSTEAFF. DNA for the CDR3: TGTGCCAGCAGCTTCGGGGGGAGCACTGAAGCTTTCTTT.

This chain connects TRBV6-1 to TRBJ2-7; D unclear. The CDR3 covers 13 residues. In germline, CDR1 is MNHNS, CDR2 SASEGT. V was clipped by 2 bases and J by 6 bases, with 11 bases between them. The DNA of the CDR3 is TGTGCCAGCAGTGAATTAGGCCTCGGCGAGCAGTACTTC. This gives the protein CASSELGLGEQYF.

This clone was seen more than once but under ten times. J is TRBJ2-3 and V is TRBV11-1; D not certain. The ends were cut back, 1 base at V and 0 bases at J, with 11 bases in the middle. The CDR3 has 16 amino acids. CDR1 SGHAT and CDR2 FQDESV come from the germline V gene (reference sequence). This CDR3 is CASSLDSFRSTDTQYF. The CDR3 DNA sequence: TGTGCCAGCAGCTTAGATTCGTTTAGGAGCACAGATACGCAGTATTTT.

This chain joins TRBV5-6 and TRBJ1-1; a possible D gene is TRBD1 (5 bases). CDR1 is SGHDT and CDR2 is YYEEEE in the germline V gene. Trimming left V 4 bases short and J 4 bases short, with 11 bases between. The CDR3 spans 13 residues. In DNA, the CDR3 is TGTGCCAGCAGCCCAGGGTTGGGCACTGAAGCTTTCTTT. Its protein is CASSPGLGTEAFF.

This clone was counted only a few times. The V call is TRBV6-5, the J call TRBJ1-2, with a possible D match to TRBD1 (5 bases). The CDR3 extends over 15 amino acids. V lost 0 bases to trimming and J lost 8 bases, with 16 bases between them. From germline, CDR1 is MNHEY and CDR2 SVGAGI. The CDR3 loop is CASSYSSRGVGGYTF. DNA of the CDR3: TGTGCCAGCAGTTACTCGTCGAGGGGTGTAGGCGGCTACACCTTC.

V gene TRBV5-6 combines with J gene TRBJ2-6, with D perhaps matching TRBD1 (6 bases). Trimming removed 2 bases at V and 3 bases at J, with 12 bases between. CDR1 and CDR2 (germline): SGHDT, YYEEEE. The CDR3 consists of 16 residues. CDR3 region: CASSFPGVYGANVLTF. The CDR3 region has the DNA TGTGCCAGCAGCTTTCCAGGGGTTTATGGGGCCAACGTCCTGACTTTC. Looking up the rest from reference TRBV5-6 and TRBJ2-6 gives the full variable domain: DAGVTQSPTHLIKTRGQQVTLRCSPKSGHDTVSWYQQALGQGPQFIFQYYEEEERQRGNFPDRFSGHQFPNYSSELNVNALLLGDSALYLCASSFPGVYGANVLTFGAGSRLTVL.

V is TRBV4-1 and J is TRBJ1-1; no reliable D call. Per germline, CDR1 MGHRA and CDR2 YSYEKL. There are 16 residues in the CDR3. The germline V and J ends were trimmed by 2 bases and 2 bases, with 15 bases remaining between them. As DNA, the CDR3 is TGCGCCAGCAGCCAATCCGCACAGAGTGCCAACACTGAAGCTTTCTTT. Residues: CASSQSAQSANTEAFF.

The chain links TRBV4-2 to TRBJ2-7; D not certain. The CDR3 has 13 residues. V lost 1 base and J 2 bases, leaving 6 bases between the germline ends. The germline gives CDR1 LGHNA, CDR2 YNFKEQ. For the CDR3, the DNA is TGTGCCAGCAGCCAAGGGGTCGCCTACGAGCAGTACTTC. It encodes CASSQGVAYEQYF.

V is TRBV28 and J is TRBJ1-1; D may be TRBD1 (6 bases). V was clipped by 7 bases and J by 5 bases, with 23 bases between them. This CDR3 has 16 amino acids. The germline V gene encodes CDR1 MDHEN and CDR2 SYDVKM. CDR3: CASTLGPQGWGTEAFF. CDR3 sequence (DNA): TGTGCCAGCACCCTAGGCCCCCAGGGGTGGGGAACTGAAGCTTTCTTT.

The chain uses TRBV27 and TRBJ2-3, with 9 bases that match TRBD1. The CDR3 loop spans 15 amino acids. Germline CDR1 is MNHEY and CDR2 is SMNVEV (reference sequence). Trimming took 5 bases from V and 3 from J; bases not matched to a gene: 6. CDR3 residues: CASSPRDRATDTQYF. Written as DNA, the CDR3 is TGTGCCAGCAGTCCCCGGGACAGGGCAACAGATACGCAGTATTTT.

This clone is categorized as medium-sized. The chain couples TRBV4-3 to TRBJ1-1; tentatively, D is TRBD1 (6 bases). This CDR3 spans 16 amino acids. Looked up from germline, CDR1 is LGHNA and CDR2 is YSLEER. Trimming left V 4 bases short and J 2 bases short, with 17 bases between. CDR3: CASSPDYLGANTEAFF. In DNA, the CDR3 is TGCGCCAGCAGCCCCGATTATTTGGGGGCCAACACTGAAGCTTTCTTT.

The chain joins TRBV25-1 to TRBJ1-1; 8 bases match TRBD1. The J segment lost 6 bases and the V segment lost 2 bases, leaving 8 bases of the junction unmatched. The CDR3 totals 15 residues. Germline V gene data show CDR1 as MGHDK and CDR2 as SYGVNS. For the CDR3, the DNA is TGTGCCAGCAGTGAACAGGGGGCATATGGCGCTGAAGCTTTCTTT. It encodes CASSEQGAYGAEAFF.

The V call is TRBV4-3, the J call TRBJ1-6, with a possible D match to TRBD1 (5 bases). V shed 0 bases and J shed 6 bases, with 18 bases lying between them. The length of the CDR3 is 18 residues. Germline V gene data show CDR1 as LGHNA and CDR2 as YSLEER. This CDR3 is CASSQDPISWGSNSPLHF. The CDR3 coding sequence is TGCGCCAGCAGCCAAGACCCTATATCGTGGGGCAGTAATTCACCCCTCCACTTT.

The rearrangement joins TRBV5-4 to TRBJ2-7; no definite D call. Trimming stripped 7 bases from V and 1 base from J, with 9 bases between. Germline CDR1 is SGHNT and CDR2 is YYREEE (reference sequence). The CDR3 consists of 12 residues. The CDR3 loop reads CASSDGSYEQYF. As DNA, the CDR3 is TGTGCCAGCTCGGACGGATCCTACGAGCAGTACTTC.